This T cell receptor beta chain is drawn from a study of identical twins. The CDR3 sequence is 14 residues long. Germline CDR1 reads KGHSH; CDR2 reads LQKENI. Trimming left V 3 bases short and J 0 bases short, with 6 bases between. This clonotype was seen a single time. The antigen is not known. Template switching added a universal primer site, and cDNA bore unique molecular identifiers. TCRdb independently ran MiXCR on the 5' RACE reads; one entry per CDR3 protein. The table lists roughly 540,000 distinct CDR3 sequences, roughly a fifth of them singletons, with approximately 0.95% in the top ten. Whole-study results and caveats: The models systematically underestimated how much out-of-frame TCR alpha was shared in monozygotic twins.

These same data were also listed under a study on T cells expressing NK-cell markers.

This clonotype was sampled from a woman in her late teens or twenties in good health. The material sequenced was CD4+ T cells sorted from blood. The chain uses TRBV18 and TRBJ1-5, with no clear D. The DNA of the CDR3 is TGTGCCAGCTCACCTGAACATAGCAATCAGCCCCAGCATTTT. Protein sequence: CASSPEHSNQPQHF.